Below are 21 T cell receptor beta chains sequenced from a single sample in a study of cytomegalovirus exposure and HLA in healthy donors. The primer mix had 60 Vbeta and 13 Jbeta primers. Assay: immunoSEQ multiplex PCR; the TCRdb copy retains only in-frame clones and omits some. The sample yields approximately 110,000 clones, around 78% seen once. The sample consisted of PBMCs. These receptor sequences come from a man in his fifties or sixties in good health and CMV-seropositive.

This chain uses TRBV10-1 with TRBJ2-2, with D possibly being TRBD1 (5 bases). The V gene's germline CDR1 is WNHNN and CDR2 SYGVQD (reference sequence). The length of the CDR3 is 14 residues. V was shortened by 6 bases and J by 5 bases, with 13 bases between the two germline ends. The CDR3 region has the DNA TGCGCCAGCAGGACGGACACTTCGACCGGGGAGCTGTTTTTT. This gives the protein CASRTDTSTGELFF.

V and J are TRBV5-1 and TRBJ1-5; 11 bases fit TRBD1. This CDR3 has 15 residues. Trimming at V came to 5 bases and at J to 4 bases, leaving 5 bases not matched to a gene. Germline loops: CDR1 SGHRS, CDR2 YFSETQ. The DNA for the CDR3 is TGCGCCAGCAGGCGGACAGGGGGCCCTAATCAGCCCCAGCATTTT. The encoded protein is CASRRTGGPNQPQHF.

CDR3 coding DNA: TGTGCCTGGAGTGGGGTTCGGGACACTGAAGCTTTCTTT. The encoded protein is CAWSGVRDTEAFF. The chain employs TRBV30 and TRBJ1-1; the D is unclear. This CDR3 has 13 residues. V gave up 1 base and J gave up 3 bases, with 9 bases separating them. From germline, CDR1 is GTSNPN and CDR2 SVGIG (reference sequence).

The chain carries TRBV19 and TRBJ2-5; D not resolved. Germline CDR1 and CDR2: LNHDA and SQIVND (reference sequence). V was shortened by 3 bases and J by 2 bases, with 7 bases between the two germline ends. The CDR3 runs 13 residues. The CDR3 region is CASSINRQETQYF. DNA for the CDR3: TGTGCCAGTAGTATTAACAGACAAGAGACCCAGTACTTC.

This clone appeared a few times. V gene TRBV7-8 combines with J gene TRBJ2-1; TRBD2 might be the D (6 bases). The CDR3 covers 19 residues. Germline V CDR1 and CDR2: SGHVS, FQNEAQ. The V and J ends lost 2 bases and 5 bases respectively, with 25 bases between them. CDR3 in amino acids: CASSLSGSWSVGTHNEQFF. CDR3 sequence (DNA): TGTGCCAGCAGCTTATCAGGGTCCTGGAGTGTTGGGACTCACAATGAGCAGTTCTTC.

This clone occurred once. The V and J genes are TRBV28 and TRBJ1-6, with TRBD1 as a possible D gene (5 bases). The CDR3 is 14 amino acids. Germline V lookup: CDR1 MDHEN, CDR2 SYDVKM. Trimming took off 8 bases at V and 4 bases at J, with 12 bases between the two ends. The CDR3 DNA is TGTGCCAGCCAGCCGAGACAGTATAATTCACCCCTCCACTTT. Its translation is CASQPRQYNSPLHF. Full variable domain (outside the CDR3, taken from reference TRBV28 and TRBJ1-6): DVKVTQSSRYLVKRTGEKVFLECVQDMDHENMFWYRQDPGLGLRLIYFSYDVKMKEKGDIPEGYSVSREKKERFSLILESASTNQTSMYLCASQPRQYNSPLHFGNGTRLTVT.

A note on this clone: The junction departs from germline at one end; a sequencing error may be responsible. The chain employs TRBV11-3 and TRBJ1-6; no clear D. Germline assignment: CDR1 SGHNT and CDR2 YENEEA. The CDR3 consists of 13 residues. CDR3 sequence reads: CASSVDGDSPLHF. The CDR3 nucleotides read TGTGCCAGCAGCGTAGACGGGGATTCACCCCTCCACTTT.

This clone was observed once. The genes are TRBV20-1 and TRBJ2-1; D is undetermined. Germline-derived CDR1 and CDR2 are DFQATT and SNEGSKA (reference sequence). V shed 8 bases and J shed 8 bases, with 13 bases lying between them. The CDR3 extends over 11 amino acids. The CDR3 DNA is TGCAGTCCTTACAATCTGGATGAGCAGTTCTTC. This gives the protein CSPYNLDEQFF.

This clone was seen a single time. V gene TRBV29-1 combines with J gene TRBJ2-2; no definite D call. The CDR3 contains 13 residues. With 7 bases removed from V and 5 bases from J, the gap between germline ends came to 14 bases. Germline V gene lookup returns CDR1 SQVTM and CDR2 ANQGSEA. CDR3 protein: CSAVVSETGELFF. CDR3 coding DNA: TGCAGCGCCGTCGTATCCGAGACCGGGGAGCTGTTTTTT.

The V gene is TRBV19, the J gene TRBJ2-2, with D unresolved. CDR1 and CDR2 from the germline V gene are LNHDA and SQIVND (reference sequence). The CDR3 covers 12 residues. Trimming shortened V by 5 bases and J by 7 bases, and 8 bases separated the two germline ends. The CDR3 DNA sequence: TGTGCCAGTAGTTTCAGGAACGGGGAGCTGTTTTTT. The encoded protein is CASSFRNGELFF.

The CDR3 DNA reads TGCGCCAGCAGCTTGGAGACAGGGGTTGGGGAAAAACTGTTTTTT. The encoded protein is CASSLETGVGEKLFF. This chain joins TRBV5-1 and TRBJ1-4, with 8 bases aligning to TRBD1. Germline values: CDR1 SGHRS, CDR2 YFSETQ. Unmatched junction bases numbered 6, after V lost 0 bases and J lost 8 bases. This CDR3 region has 15 residues.

V is TRBV7-6 and J is TRBJ2-5; the match to TRBD2 covers 16 bases. CDR1 is SGHVS, CDR2 FNYEAQ, per germline. There are 17 residues in the CDR3. With V trimmed by 4 bases and J by 5 bases, 7 bases remained unmatched. The CDR3 here is CASSSGLAGGLGETQYF. In DNA form, the CDR3 reads TGTGCCAGCAGCTCGGGACTAGCGGGGGGGCTAGGGGAGACCCAGTACTTC.

The V and J genes are TRBV28 and TRBJ2-1, with D perhaps TRBD2 (6 bases). This CDR3 has 17 amino acids. Germline CDR1 and CDR2: MDHEN and SYDVKM. Trimming pared 4 bases from V and 7 bases from J, leaving 23 bases between. DNA of the CDR3: TGTGCCAGCAGTTCGGGTCAGGGACTTAAGGGCGTTAATGAGCAGTTCTTC. Residues: CASSSGQGLKGVNEQFF.

This clone was counted between two and nine times. The rearrangement links TRBV29-1 to TRBJ1-2; unclear D gene. The V end lost 4 bases, the J end lost 6 bases, and 9 bases lay between the germline ends. Germline lookup yields CDR1 SQVTM and CDR2 ANQGSEA. The CDR3 has 11 residues. This chain's CDR3 is CSVVRGNGYTF. The CDR3 DNA follows: TGCAGCGTTGTACGCGGGAATGGCTACACCTTC.

The genes are TRBV28 and TRBJ1-1; perhaps TRBD1 as D (5 bases). There are 16 residues in the CDR3. The germline V and J ends were trimmed by 5 bases and 1 base, with 17 bases remaining between them. The germline gives CDR1 MDHEN, CDR2 SYDVKM. The CDR3 coding sequence is TGTGCCAGCAGTCTCACTAGACCCGGGGGGAACACTGAAGCTTTCTTT. Its translation: CASSLTRPGGNTEAFF.

This clone was recorded once. The V gene is TRBV5-4, the J gene TRBJ2-5; 13 bases align to TRBD2. With 5 bases clipped from V and 7 bases from J, the junction kept 11 bases outside the gene matches. From germline, CDR1 is SGHNT and CDR2 YYREEE (reference sequence). This CDR3 is 16 amino acids long. This CDR3 reads CASSPRLAGGVGTQYF. CDR3 sequence (DNA): TGTGCCAGCAGTCCCAGACTAGCGGGGGGTGTCGGGACCCAGTACTTC.

The rearrangement links TRBV21-1 to TRBJ2-3; the table's D gene call, TRBD1, was not cross checked with the DNA. TRBV21-1 is noted as a pseudogene. This CDR3 is 14 amino acids long. The chain's CDR3 is CAIDRVNSTDTQYF. DNA of the CDR3: TGTGCCATCGACAGGGTGAACAGCACAGATACGCAGTATTTT.

The chain is built from TRBV5-1 and TRBJ1-1; D gene uncertain. This CDR3 region has 14 residues. Germline lookup yields CDR1 SGHRS and CDR2 YFSETQ. V lost 0 bases, J lost 5 bases, and 11 bases lay in between. The CDR3 loop is CASSLGPERTEAFF. As DNA, the CDR3 is TGCGCCAGCAGCTTGGGGCCAGAGAGGACTGAAGCTTTCTTT.

The V call is TRBV5-6, the J call TRBJ2-7; the match to TRBD1 covers 8 bases. CDR1 is SGHDT, CDR2 YYEEEE, per germline. Trimming cost V 0 bases and J 7 bases; bases outside gene matches: 3. This CDR3 spans 13 amino acids. This CDR3 is CASSLGDRREQYF. The CDR3 region has the DNA TGTGCCAGCAGCTTGGGGGACAGGCGGGAGCAGTACTTC.

This chain joins TRBV11-2 and TRBJ2-7; the D gene is possibly TRBD2 (5 bases). With 0 bases removed from V and 3 bases from J, the gap between germline ends came to 12 bases. The germline gives CDR1 SGHAT, CDR2 FQNNGV. This CDR3 is 15 amino acids long. CDR3 coding DNA: TGTGCCAGCAGCTTAGAAAATGGGGAGCACTACGAGCAGTACTTC. Protein product: CASSLENGEHYEQYF. Supplemented by reference TRBV11-2 and TRBJ2-7, the full variable domain reads EAGVAQSPRYKIIEKRQSVAFWCNPISGHATLYWYQQILGQGPKLLIQFQNNGVVDDSQLPKDRFSAERLKGVDSTLKIQPAKLEDSAVYLCASSLENGEHYEQYFGPGTRLTVT.

This chain uses TRBV7-9 with TRBJ1-6; 7 bases align to TRBD1. Looked up from germline, CDR1 is SEHNR and CDR2 is FQNEAQ (reference sequence). The trim removed 5 bases at V and 8 bases at J, leaving 3 bases unmatched. The CDR3 sequence is 13 residues long. The CDR3 region has the DNA TGTGCCAGCAGCACTACAGGGGATTCACCCCTCCACTTT. Its protein product is CASSTTGDSPLHF.